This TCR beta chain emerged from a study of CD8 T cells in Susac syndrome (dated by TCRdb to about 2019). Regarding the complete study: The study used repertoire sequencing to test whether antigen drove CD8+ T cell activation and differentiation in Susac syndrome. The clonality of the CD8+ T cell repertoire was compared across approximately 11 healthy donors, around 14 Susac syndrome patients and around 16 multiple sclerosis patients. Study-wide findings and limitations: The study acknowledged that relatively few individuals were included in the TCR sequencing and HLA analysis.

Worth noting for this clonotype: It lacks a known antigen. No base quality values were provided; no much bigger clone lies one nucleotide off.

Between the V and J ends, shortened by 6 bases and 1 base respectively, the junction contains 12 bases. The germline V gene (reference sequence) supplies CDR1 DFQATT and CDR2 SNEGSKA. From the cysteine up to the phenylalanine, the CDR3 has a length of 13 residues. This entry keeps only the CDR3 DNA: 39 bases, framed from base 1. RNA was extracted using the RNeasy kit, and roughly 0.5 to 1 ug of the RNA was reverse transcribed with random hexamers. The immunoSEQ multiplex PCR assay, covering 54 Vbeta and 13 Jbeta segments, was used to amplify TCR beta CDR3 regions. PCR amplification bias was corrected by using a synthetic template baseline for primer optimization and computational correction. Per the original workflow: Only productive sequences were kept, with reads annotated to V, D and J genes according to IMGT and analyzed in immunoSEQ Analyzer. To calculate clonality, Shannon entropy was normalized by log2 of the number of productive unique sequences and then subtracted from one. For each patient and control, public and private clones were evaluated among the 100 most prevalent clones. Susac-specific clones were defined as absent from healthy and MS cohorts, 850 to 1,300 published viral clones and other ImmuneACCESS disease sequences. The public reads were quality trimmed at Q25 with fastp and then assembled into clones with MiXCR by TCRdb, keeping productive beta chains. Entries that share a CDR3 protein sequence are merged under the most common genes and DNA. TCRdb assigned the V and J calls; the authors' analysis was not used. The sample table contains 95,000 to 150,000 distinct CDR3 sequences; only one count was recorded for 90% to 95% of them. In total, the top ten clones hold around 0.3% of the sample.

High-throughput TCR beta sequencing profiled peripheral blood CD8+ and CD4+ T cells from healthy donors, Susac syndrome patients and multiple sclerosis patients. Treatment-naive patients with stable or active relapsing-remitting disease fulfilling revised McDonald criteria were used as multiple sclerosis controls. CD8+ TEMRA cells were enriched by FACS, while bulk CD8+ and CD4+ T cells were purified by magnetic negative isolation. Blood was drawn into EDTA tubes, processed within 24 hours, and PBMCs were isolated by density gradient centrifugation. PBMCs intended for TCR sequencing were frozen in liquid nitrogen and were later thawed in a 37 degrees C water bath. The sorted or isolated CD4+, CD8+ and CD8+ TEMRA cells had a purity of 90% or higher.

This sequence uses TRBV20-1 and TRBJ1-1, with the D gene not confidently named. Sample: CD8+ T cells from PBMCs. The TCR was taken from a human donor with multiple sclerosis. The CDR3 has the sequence CSASLTANTEAFF. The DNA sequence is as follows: TGCAGTGCCTCGCTCACAGCGAACACTGAAGCTTTCTTT.